The source of this TCR beta chain is a study of OX40 agonist ivuxolimab in advanced cancers. V shed 0 bases, J shed 3 bases, and the junction held 2 bases outside the gene matches. The CDR3 runs 15 residues. Germline values: CDR1 SGDLS, CDR2 YYNGEE. Using immunoSEQ multiplex PCR, the repertoire was profiled, and TCRdb retains in-frame clones only, with some absent. The repertoire holds tens of thousands of clones, with around 90% as singletons. The sequence came from an adult with an advanced solid tumor such as melanoma, head and neck, liver or kidney cancer. Specimen: CD4+ or CD8+ T cells sorted from blood, collected in a trial of the OX40 agonist ivuxolimab. This sequence joins TRBV9 and TRBJ1-4; TRBD1 matches at 7 bases. CDR3 in amino acids: CASSVAGTANEKLFF. DNA for the CDR3: TGTGCCAGCAGCGTAGCCGGGACAGCTAATGAAAAACTGTTTTTT.